This TCR beta chain was obtained from a study of cytomegalovirus exposure and HLA in healthy donors. Amplification used 60 Vbeta primers and 13 Jbeta primers. TCRdb keeps only in-frame clones here, not all; method: immunoSEQ multiplex PCR. The table has about 160,000 clones, roughly 85% seen once. Trimming pared 2 bases from V and 10 bases from J, leaving 14 bases between. The CDR3 has 13 amino acids. The V gene's germline CDR1 is KGHSH and CDR2 LQKENI. The clonotype originates from a man aged 18 to 35 in good health and CMV-seropositive. Sequenced material: PBMCs. The chain combines TRBV18 with TRBJ1-2, with no clear D. CDR3 protein: CASSPLGGGDYTF. The DNA of the CDR3 is TGTGCCAGCTCACCATTGGGAGGAGGTGACTACACCTTC.